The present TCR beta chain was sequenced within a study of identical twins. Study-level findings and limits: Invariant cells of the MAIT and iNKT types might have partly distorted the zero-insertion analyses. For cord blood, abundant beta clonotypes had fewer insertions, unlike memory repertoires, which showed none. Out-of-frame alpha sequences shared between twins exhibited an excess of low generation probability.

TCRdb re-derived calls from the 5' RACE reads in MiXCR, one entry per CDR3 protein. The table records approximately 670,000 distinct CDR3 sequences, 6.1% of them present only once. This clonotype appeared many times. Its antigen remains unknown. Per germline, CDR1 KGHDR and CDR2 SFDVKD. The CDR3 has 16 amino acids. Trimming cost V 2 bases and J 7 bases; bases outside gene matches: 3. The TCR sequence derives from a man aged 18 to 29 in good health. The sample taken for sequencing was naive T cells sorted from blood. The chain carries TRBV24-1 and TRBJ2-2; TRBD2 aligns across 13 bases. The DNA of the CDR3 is TGTGCCACCAGTGATTGGACTAGCGGGAGAAGCGGGGAGCTGTTTTTT. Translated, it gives CATSDWTSGRSGELFF.